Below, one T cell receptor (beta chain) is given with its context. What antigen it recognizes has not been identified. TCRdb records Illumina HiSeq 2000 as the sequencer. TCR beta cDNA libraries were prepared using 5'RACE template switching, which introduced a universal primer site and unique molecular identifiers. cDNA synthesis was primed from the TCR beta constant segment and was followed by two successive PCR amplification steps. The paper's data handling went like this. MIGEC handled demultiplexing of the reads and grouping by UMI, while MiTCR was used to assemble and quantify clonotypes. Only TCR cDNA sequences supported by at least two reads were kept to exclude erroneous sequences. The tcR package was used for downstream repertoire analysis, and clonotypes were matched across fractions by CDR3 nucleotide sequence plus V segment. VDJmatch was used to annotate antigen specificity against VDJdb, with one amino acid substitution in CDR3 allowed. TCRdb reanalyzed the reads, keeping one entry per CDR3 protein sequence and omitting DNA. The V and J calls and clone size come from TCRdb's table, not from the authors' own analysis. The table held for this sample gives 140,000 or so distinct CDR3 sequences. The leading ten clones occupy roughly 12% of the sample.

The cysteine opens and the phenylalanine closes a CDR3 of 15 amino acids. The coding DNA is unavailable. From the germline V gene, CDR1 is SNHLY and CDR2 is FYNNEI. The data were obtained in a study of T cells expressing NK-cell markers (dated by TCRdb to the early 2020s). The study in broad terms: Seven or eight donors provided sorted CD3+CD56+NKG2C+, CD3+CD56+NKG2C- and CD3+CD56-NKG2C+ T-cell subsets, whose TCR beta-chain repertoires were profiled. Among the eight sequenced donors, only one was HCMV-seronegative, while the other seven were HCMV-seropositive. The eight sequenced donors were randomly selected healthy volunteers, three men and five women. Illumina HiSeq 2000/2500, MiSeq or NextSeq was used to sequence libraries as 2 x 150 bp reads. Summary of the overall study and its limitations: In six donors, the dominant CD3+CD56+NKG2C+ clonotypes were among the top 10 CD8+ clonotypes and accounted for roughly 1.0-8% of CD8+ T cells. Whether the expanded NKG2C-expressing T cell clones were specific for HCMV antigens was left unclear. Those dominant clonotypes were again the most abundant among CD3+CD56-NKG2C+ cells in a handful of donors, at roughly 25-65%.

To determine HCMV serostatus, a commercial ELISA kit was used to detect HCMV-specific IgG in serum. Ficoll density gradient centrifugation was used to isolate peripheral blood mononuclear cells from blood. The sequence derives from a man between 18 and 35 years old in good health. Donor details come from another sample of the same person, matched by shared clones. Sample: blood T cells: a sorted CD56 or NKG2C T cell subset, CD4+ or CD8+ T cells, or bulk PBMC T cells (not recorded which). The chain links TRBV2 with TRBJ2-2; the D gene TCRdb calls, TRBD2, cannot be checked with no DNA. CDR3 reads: CASSEQGGDTGELFF. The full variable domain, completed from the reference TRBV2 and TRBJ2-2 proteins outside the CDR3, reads EPEVTQTPSHQVTQMGQEVILRCVPISNHLYFYWYRQILGQKVEFLVSFYNNEISEKSEIFDDQFSVERPDGSNFTLKIRSTKLEDSAMYFCASSEQGGDTGELFFGEGSRLTVL.